This T cell receptor beta chain was documented in a study of cytomegalovirus exposure and HLA in healthy donors. Points from the study as a whole: Confirmation in vitro established that three CMV-associated chains were specific for CMV antigens. Researchers catalogued under 200 TCR beta chains as cytomegalovirus-associated. The classifier reportedly diagnosed cytomegalovirus status with high specificity and sensitivity.

About this clone: The target antigen is unknown.

Clones were sequenced by immunoSEQ multiplex PCR, and TCRdb holds only the in-frame ones, with some missing. The sample has under 140,000 clones; approximately 87% are singletons. Germline CDR1 and CDR2: MNHNS and SASEGT. V lost 3 bases and J 2 bases, leaving 11 bases between the germline ends. The CDR3 totals 15 residues. This clonotype was sampled from a woman aged 25-40 years in good health and CMV-seropositive. The V call is TRBV6-1, the J call TRBJ2-1, with TRBD2 as a possible D gene (6 bases). Sequencing was carried out using PBMCs. As DNA, the CDR3 is TGTGCCAGCAGTGAGGAGGGCGGAGCCTACAATGAGCAGTTCTTC. This codes for CASSEEGGAYNEQFF.